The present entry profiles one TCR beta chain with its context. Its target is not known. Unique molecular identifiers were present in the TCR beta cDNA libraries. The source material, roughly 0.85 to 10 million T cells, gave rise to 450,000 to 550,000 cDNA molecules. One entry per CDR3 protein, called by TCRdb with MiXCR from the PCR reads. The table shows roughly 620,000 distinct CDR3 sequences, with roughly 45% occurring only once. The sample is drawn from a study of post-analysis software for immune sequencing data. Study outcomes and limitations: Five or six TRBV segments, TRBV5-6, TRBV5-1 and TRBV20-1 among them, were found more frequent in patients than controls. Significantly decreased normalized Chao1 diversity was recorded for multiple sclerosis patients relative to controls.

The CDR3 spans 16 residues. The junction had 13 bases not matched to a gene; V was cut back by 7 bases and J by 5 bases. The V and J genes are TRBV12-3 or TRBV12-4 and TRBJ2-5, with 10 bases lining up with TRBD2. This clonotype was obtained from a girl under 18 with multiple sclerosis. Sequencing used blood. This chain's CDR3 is CASTDLAGGPGETQYF. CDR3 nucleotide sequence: TGTGCCAGCACCGATTTAGCGGGAGGACCGGGGGAGACCCAGTACTTC.